Each of the 25 T cell receptor beta chains below was sequenced from the same sample in a study of beta chain bispecific antibodies for T cell cancers. Their specific antigens are unknown. T cells were expanded from blood mononuclear cells for two to three days with anti-CD3 OKT3 or CD3/CD28 beads. MiXCR, applied by TCRdb to the 5' RACE reads, yields one record per CDR3 protein. Of about 20,000 distinct CDR3 sequences in the sample, about 2.7% were seen once. Study results and limitations: Normal T cells contributed less of the targeted TRBV signal than the leukemia cells did.

The sample consisted of healthy donor T cells cultured with leukemia cells. These receptors all come from a human donor in good health. Some clones in this sample may be carry-over from other donors' samples.

This clonotype has a count of ten or more. The gene calls are TRBV19 and TRBJ2-1; TRBD2 matches 8 bases. V lost 5 bases, J lost 5 bases, and 5 bases stayed unmatched. This CDR3 has 14 amino acids. Germline V gene lookup returns CDR1 LNHDA and CDR2 SQIVND (reference sequence). The CDR3 sequence: CASSFRGGHNEQFF. CDR3 nucleotide sequence: TGTGCCAGTAGTTTCCGGGGGGGTCACAATGAGCAGTTCTTC.

This clonotype appeared a few times. The chain uses TRBV18 and TRBJ2-1; D is uncertain. V was cut by 0 bases and J by 3 bases, with 6 bases left in between. Germline CDR1 reads KGHSH; CDR2 reads LQKENI. The CDR3 is 14 amino acids. CDR3 protein: CASSPPISYNEQFF. The CDR3 nucleotides read TGTGCCAGCTCACCACCGATCAGCTACAATGAGCAGTTCTTC.

The table lists this clonotype with many counts. V gene TRBV5-1 combines with J gene TRBJ1-5; D might be TRBD1 (6 bases). This CDR3 is 18 amino acids long. Trimming took off 0 bases at V and 3 bases at J, with 19 bases between the two ends. Germline CDR1 is SGHRS and CDR2 is YFSETQ. The CDR3 spells CASSLDNRVGPHNQPQHF. The CDR3 DNA reads as TGCGCCAGCAGCTTGGATAACAGGGTCGGCCCCCACAATCAGCCCCAGCATTTT.

The J gene is TRBJ2-7, the V gene TRBV5-4; D is undetermined. The CDR3 spans 12 residues. Trimming took 0 bases from V and 2 from J, leaving 3 bases between them. CDR1 SGHNT and CDR2 YYREEE come from the germline V gene (reference sequence). The CDR3 sequence is CASSLGAYEQYF. The CDR3 coding sequence is TGTGCCAGCAGCTTGGGAGCCTACGAGCAGTACTTC. Looking up the rest from reference TRBV5-4 and TRBJ2-7 gives the full variable domain: ETGVTQSPTHLIKTRGQQVTLRCSSQSGHNTVSWYQQALGQGPQFIFQYYREEENGRGNFPPRFSGLQFPNYSSELNVNALELDDSALYLCASSLGAYEQYFGPGTRLTVT.

In this sample, this clonotype turned up many times. This chain connects TRBV27 to TRBJ2-3; 9 bases line up with TRBD2. The CDR3 has 15 amino acids. Germline CDR1 reads MNHEY; CDR2 reads SMNVEV (reference sequence). J was trimmed by 5 bases and V by 4 bases; bases with no gene match: 7. In DNA, the CDR3 is TGTGCCAGCAGTTGGTACGGCGGGGGGGAAGATACGCAGTATTTT. It is translated as CASSWYGGGEDTQYF.

The chain has TRBV30 and TRBJ2-3, with D possibly being TRBD2 (6 bases). This CDR3 spans 15 amino acids. Trimming shortened V by 3 bases and J by 1 base, and 14 bases separated the two germline ends. CDR1 GTSNPN and CDR2 SVGIG come from the germline V gene (reference sequence). The CDR3 nucleotides are TGTGCCTGGAGCCCCGGGCGGGGCGGCACAGATACGCAGTATTTT. Translation: CAWSPGRGGTDTQYF.

At least ten counts were recorded for this clonotype. The chain carries TRBV9 and TRBJ2-7, with 11 bases lining up with TRBD2. CDR1 and CDR2 from the germline V gene are SGDLS and YYNGEE. CDR3 size: 17 residues. V shed 8 bases, J shed 4 bases, and the junction held 17 bases outside the gene matches. Here the CDR3 DNA reads TGTGCCAGATCCCCGGATATAGCGGGGGGGCCGGGATACGAGCAGTACTTC. Its protein product is CARSPDIAGGPGYEQYF.

This clonotype was counted a few times. The chain is built from TRBV5-1 and TRBJ2-3; 7 bases fit TRBD2. V trimming: 2 bases; J trimming: 9 bases; junction bases outside the gene matches: 0. The germline V gene has CDR1 SGHRS and CDR2 YFSETQ. The CDR3 covers 11 residues. The CDR3 spells CASSFGGTQYF. The CDR3 coding sequence is TGCGCCAGCAGCTTCGGGGGGACGCAGTATTTT.

There are many counts of this clonotype. The chain is built from TRBV9 and TRBJ1-6; 10 nucleotides match TRBD1. Germline V CDR1 and CDR2: SGDLS, YYNGEE. The V and J ends lost 4 bases and 9 bases, in that order; junction bases with no gene match: 4. This CDR3 region has 14 residues. CDR3 in DNA: TGTGCCAGCAGCCTCGGGACAGGGGCTTCACCCCTCCACTTT. Translated, it gives CASSLGTGASPLHF.

This clonotype showed up just a few times. J is TRBJ2-7 and V is TRBV5-8; D remains ambiguous. The V end lost 3 bases, the J end lost 0 bases, and 10 bases lay between the germline ends. Per germline, CDR1 SGHTS and CDR2 YDEGEE. This CDR3 has 14 amino acids. DNA of the CDR3: TGTGCCAGCAGCTACGGTGCAGCCTCCTACGAGCAGTACTTC. Amino acid sequence: CASSYGAASYEQYF.

This clonotype was picked up many times. This sequence joins TRBV7-9 and TRBJ2-5; 8 bases align to TRBD2. Germline V lookup: CDR1 SEHNR, CDR2 FQNEAQ (reference sequence). J lost 4 bases, V lost 5 bases, and 9 bases had no gene match. The length of the CDR3 is 15 residues. For the CDR3, the DNA is TGTGCCAGCAGCCCCCGGGGGAGCGGGGGAGAGACCCAGTACTTC. Translation gives CASSPRGSGGETQYF.

This clonotype occurred many times. This chain uses TRBV5-8 with TRBJ1-1; 10 bases line up with TRBD1. Looked up from germline, CDR1 is SGHTS and CDR2 is YDEGEE. The CDR3 length is 13 residues. Trimming took 5 bases from V and 4 from J; bases not matched to a gene: 2. The CDR3 reads CASRWTGGTEAFF. As DNA, the CDR3 is TGTGCCAGCAGATGGACAGGGGGCACTGAAGCTTTCTTT.

This clonotype was detected ten times or more. This sequence joins TRBV19 and TRBJ1-5; unclear D gene. Germline CDR1 and CDR2: LNHDA and SQIVND (reference sequence). Trimming left V 3 bases short and J 3 bases short, with 6 bases between. CDR3 length equals 13 residues. CDR3: CASSMMVNQPQHF. CDR3 bases: TGTGCCAGTAGTATGATGGTCAATCAGCCCCAGCATTTT.

This clonotype came up many times. The V call is TRBV7-9, the J call TRBJ1-5; TRBD1 is a possible D gene (6 bases). Germline CDR1 and CDR2: SEHNR and FQNEAQ (reference sequence). V was clipped by 6 bases and J by 2 bases, with 14 bases between them. There are 15 residues in the CDR3. This chain's CDR3 is CASSYSSGGNQPQHF. Here the CDR3 DNA reads TGTGCCAGCAGTTATTCTTCAGGGGGCAATCAGCCCCAGCATTTT. Combining the CDR3 with reference TRBV7-9 and TRBJ1-5 gives the whole variable domain DTGVSQNPRHKITKRGQNVTFRCDPISEHNRLYWYRQTLGQGPEFLTYFQNEAQLEKSRLLSDRFSAERPKGSFSTLEIQRTEQGDSAMYLCASSYSSGGNQPQHFGDGTRLSIL.

This clonotype was counted at least ten times. The genes are TRBV5-5 and TRBJ2-7; 8 positions match TRBD1. Germline V lookup: CDR1 SGHKS, CDR2 YYEKEE (reference sequence). The CDR3 is made up of 17 amino acids. Losses at the gene ends were 3 bases for V and 5 bases for J; bases not matched to a gene: 16. The CDR3 DNA reads TGTGCCAGCAGCTACATCTTGGACAGGGTGGAAGGGGACGAGCAGTACTTC. The encoded protein is CASSYILDRVEGDEQYF.

This clonotype was counted ten times or more. This chain links TRBV3-1 with TRBJ2-7; 7 nucleotides agree with TRBD2. There are 14 residues in the CDR3. J lost 6 bases, V lost 4 bases, and 9 bases had no gene match. The germline V gene has CDR1 LGHDT and CDR2 YNNKEL (reference sequence). CDR3: CASSLSLGGSEQYF. The DNA of the CDR3 is TGTGCCAGCAGCCTCTCCCTGGGGGGGTCCGAGCAGTACTTC.

This clonotype was detected ten times or more. Germline is not matched at one junction end, which may reflect a read error. The rearrangement links TRBV6-1 to TRBJ2-1, with a weak D call TRBD2 (6 bases). This CDR3 has 12 amino acids. Germline CDR1 is MNHNS and CDR2 is SASEGT. The CDR3 coding sequence is TGTGCCAGCAGTGGATTTTTGGGACTCGACGACTTC. It is translated as CASSGFLGLDDF.

A few counts support this clonotype. V and J are TRBV19 and TRBJ2-4; D could derive from TRBD1 or TRBD2 (6 bases each). CDR3 length equals 12 residues. The V gene lost 4 bases and the J gene lost 6 bases, with 7 bases spanning the gap. Germline loops: CDR1 LNHDA, CDR2 SQIVND (reference sequence). CDR3 sequence: CASSKGGNIQYF. CDR3 DNA sequence: TGTGCCAGTAGTAAGGGGGGAAACATTCAGTACTTC.

This clonotype was found many times. The chain joins TRBV20-1 to TRBJ1-1, with TRBD1 as a possible D gene (6 bases). The CDR3 is 14 amino acids. V lost 0 bases to trimming and J lost 2 bases, with 10 bases between them. CDR1 is DFQATT and CDR2 is SNEGSKA in the germline V gene (reference sequence). CDR3 region: CSARDPRGNTEAFF. The CDR3 bases are TGCAGTGCTAGAGATCCCAGGGGCAACACTGAAGCTTTCTTT.

This clonotype was detected a few times. V is TRBV7-9 and J is TRBJ2-5; 8 nucleotides agree with TRBD2. The V and J ends lost 1 base and 2 bases, in that order; junction bases with no gene match: 6. The CDR3 has 16 amino acids. The germline V gene encodes CDR1 SEHNR and CDR2 FQNEAQ (reference sequence). CDR3 nucleotide sequence: TGTGCCAGCAGCTTAGTGAGTAGCGGGGTTCAAGAGACCCAGTACTTC. Its protein product is CASSLVSSGVQETQYF. Variable domain in full (rest from reference TRBV7-9 and TRBJ2-5): DTGVSQNPRHKITKRGQNVTFRCDPISEHNRLYWYRQTLGQGPEFLTYFQNEAQLEKSRLLSDRFSAERPKGSFSTLEIQRTEQGDSAMYLCASSLVSSGVQETQYFGPGTRLLVL.

This clonotype was found many times. J is TRBJ2-7 and V is TRBV18; no clear D gene. The V gene lost 2 bases and the J gene lost 2 bases, with 7 bases spanning the gap. The CDR3 has 13 residues. CDR1 and CDR2 from the germline V gene are KGHSH and LQKENI. The CDR3: CASSPEVPYEQYF. The CDR3 DNA sequence: TGTGCCAGCTCACCAGAGGTTCCCTACGAGCAGTACTTC.

This clonotype came up many times. The gene calls are TRBV5-5 and TRBJ2-3; D is unresolved. Germline lookup yields CDR1 SGHKS and CDR2 YYEKEE (reference sequence). The CDR3 spans 12 residues. Trimming removed 1 base at V and 3 bases at J, with 3 bases between. Written as DNA, the CDR3 is TGTGCCAGCAGCTTGTATACAGATACGCAGTATTTT. It codes for CASSLYTDTQYF.

At least ten counts were recorded for this clonotype. This rearrangement joins TRBV10-3 to TRBJ1-1; TRBD1 is a possible D gene (6 bases). The CDR3 has 14 amino acids. Germline V gene data show CDR1 as ENHRY and CDR2 as SYGVKD. The V gene lost 10 bases and the J gene lost 2 bases, with 17 bases spanning the gap. In DNA form, the CDR3 reads TGTGCCACAGCCCCAGGGACATTAAACACTGAAGCTTTCTTT. This encodes CATAPGTLNTEAFF.

This clonotype was counted ten times or more. CDR3 protein: CASGWTGAAYEQYF. In nucleotides, the CDR3 is TGTGCCAGCGGATGGACAGGGGCAGCCTACGAGCAGTACTTC. The chain carries TRBV27 and TRBJ2-7; 9 positions agree with TRBD1. Unmatched junction bases numbered 7, after V lost 8 bases and J lost 2 bases. Germline CDR1 is MNHEY and CDR2 is SMNVEV (reference sequence). This CDR3 has 14 amino acids.

This clonotype appeared many times. The rearrangement uses TRBV20-1 and TRBJ2-5, with a weak D call TRBD1 (6 bases). The V and J ends lost 0 bases and 1 base respectively, with 6 bases between them. The length of the CDR3 is 13 residues. Germline CDR1 is DFQATT and CDR2 is SNEGSKA (reference sequence). The CDR3 nucleotides are TGCAGTGCTAGAGAACAGGGCCAAGAGACCCAGTACTTC. It is translated as CSAREQGQETQYF.